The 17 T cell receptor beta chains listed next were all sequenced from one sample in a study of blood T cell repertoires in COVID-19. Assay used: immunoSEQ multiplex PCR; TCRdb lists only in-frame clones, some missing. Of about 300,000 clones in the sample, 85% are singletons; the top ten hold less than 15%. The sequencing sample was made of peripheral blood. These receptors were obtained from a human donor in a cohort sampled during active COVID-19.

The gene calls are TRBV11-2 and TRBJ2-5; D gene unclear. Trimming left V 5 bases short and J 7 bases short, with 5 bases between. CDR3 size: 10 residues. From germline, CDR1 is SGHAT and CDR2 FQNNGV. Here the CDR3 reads CASSLRTQYF. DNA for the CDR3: TGTGCCAGCAGCCTAAGGACCCAGTACTTC. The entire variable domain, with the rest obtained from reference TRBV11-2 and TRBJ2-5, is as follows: EAGVAQSPRYKIIEKRQSVAFWCNPISGHATLYWYQQILGQGPKLLIQFQNNGVVDDSQLPKDRFSAERLKGVDSTLKIQPAKLEDSAVYLCASSLRTQYFGPGTRLLVL.

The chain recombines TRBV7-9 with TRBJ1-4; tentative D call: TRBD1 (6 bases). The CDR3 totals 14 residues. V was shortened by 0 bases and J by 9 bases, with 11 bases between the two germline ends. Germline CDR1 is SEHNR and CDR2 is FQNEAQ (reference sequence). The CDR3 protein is CASSLAQGTKKLFF. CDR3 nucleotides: TGTGCCAGCAGCTTAGCACAGGGTACGAAAAAACTGTTTTTT.

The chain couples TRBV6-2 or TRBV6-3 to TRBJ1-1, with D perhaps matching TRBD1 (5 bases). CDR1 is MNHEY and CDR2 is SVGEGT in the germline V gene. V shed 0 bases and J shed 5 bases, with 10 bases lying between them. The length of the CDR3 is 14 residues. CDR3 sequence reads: CASSYSIGVTEAFF. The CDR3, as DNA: TGTGCCAGCAGTTACTCGATAGGGGTGACTGAAGCTTTCTTT.

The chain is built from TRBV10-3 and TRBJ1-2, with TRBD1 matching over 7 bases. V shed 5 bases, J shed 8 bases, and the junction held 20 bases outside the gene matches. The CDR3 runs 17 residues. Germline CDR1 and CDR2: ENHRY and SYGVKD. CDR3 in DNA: TGTGCCATCAGTAACCGGGACAGAACAGCCACTGAGGGGGGCTACACCTTC. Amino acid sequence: CAISNRDRTATEGGYTF.

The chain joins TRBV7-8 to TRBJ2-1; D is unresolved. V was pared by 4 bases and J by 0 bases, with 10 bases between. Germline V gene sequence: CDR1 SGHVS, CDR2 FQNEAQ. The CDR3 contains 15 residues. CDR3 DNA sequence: TGTGCCAGCAGCTATCGGGTAGCCTCCTACAATGAGCAGTTCTTC. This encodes CASSYRVASYNEQFF.

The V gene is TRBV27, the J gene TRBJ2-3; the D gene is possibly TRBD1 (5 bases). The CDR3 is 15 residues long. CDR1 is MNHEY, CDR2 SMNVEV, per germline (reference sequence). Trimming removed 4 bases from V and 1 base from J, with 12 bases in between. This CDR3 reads CASSSEGRGTDTQYF. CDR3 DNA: TGTGCCAGCAGTTCTGAAGGCAGGGGCACAGATACGCAGTATTTT.

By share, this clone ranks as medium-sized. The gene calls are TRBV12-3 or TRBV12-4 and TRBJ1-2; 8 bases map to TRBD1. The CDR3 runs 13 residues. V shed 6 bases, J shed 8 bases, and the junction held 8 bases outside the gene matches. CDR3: CASRPGGEGGYTF. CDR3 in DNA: TGTGCCAGCAGGCCAGGGGGCGAGGGGGGCTACACCTTC.

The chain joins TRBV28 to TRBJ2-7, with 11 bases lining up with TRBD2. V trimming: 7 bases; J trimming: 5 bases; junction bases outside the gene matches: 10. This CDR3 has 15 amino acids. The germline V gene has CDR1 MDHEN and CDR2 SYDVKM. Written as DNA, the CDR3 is TGTGCCAGCACCCTCCTAGCGGGAGGTATAAACGAGCAGTACTTC. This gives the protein CASTLLAGGINEQYF.

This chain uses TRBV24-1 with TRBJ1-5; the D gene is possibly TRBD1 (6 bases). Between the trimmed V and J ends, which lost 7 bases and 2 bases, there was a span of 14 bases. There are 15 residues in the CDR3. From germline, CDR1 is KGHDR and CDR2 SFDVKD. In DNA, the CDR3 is TGTGCCACCAGGAGACAGGTAAAGGGCAATCAGCCCCAGCATTTT. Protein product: CATRRQVKGNQPQHF.

In DNA form, the CDR3 reads TGTGCCAGCAGTACGGACAGGGGGCTAGATGGCTACACCTTC. Protein: CASSTDRGLDGYTF. The J gene is TRBJ1-2, the V gene TRBV5-8; 11 positions agree with TRBD1. The CDR3 totals 14 residues. The V gene end was trimmed by 5 bases and the J gene end by 6 bases; junction bases not matched to a gene: 6. CDR1 and CDR2 from the germline V gene are SGHTS and YDEGEE.

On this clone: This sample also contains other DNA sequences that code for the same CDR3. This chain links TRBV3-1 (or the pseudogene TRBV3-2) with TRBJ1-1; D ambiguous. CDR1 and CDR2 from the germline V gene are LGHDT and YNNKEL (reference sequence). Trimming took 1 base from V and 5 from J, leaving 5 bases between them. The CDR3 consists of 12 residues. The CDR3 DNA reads TGTGCCAGCAGCCAAGGAGGGACTGAAGCTTTCTTT. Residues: CASSQGGTEAFF.

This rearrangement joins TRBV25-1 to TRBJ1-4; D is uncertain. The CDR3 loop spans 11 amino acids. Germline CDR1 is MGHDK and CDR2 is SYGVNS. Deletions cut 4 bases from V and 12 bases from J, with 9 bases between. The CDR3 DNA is TGTGCCAGCAGTGGGCAGGCAGAACTGTTTTTT. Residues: CASSGQAELFF. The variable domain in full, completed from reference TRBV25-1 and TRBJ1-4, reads EADIYQTPRYLVIGTGKKITLECSQTMGHDKMYWYQQDPGMELHLIHYSYGVNSTEKGDLSSESTVSRIRTEHFPLTLESARPSHTSQYLCASSGQAELFFGSGTQLSVL.

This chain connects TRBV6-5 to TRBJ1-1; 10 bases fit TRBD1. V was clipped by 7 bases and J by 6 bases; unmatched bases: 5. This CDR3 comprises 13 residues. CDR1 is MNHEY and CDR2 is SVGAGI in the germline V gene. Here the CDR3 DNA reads TGTGCCAGCACCGGGACAGGGGTCTCTGAAGCTTTCTTT. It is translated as CASTGTGVSEAFF.

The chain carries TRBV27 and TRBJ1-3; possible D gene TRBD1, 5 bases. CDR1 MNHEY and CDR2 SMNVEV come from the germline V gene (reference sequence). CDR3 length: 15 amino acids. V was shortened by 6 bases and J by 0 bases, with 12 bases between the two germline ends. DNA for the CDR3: TGTGCCAGCAGCAAATCCGGGGGCTCTGGAAACACCATATATTTT. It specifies CASSKSGGSGNTIYF.

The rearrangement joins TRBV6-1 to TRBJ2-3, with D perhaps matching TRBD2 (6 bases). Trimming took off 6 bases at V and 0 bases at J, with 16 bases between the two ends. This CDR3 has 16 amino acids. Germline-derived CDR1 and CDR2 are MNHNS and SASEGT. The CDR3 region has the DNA TGTGCCAGCAGAGAATTTGGAGGGTCTAGCACAGATACGCAGTATTTT. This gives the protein CASREFGGSSTDTQYF.

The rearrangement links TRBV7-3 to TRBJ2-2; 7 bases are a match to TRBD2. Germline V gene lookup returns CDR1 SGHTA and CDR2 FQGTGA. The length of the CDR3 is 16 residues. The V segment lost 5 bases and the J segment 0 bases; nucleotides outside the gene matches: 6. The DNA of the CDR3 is TGTGCCAGCAGCCTTCTGGGGAGGGCGAACACCGGGGAGCTGTTTTTT. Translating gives CASSLLGRANTGELFF.

CDR3 sequence: CASIGDRINSPLHF. As DNA, the CDR3 is TGTGCCAGCATTGGGGACAGAATAAATTCACCCCTCCACTTT. The chain couples TRBV2 to TRBJ1-6; 7 positions match TRBD1. Germline trimming cut 7 bases from V and 7 bases from J; bases unmatched to any gene: 7. The germline gives CDR1 SNHLY, CDR2 FYNNEI. The CDR3 has 14 amino acids.